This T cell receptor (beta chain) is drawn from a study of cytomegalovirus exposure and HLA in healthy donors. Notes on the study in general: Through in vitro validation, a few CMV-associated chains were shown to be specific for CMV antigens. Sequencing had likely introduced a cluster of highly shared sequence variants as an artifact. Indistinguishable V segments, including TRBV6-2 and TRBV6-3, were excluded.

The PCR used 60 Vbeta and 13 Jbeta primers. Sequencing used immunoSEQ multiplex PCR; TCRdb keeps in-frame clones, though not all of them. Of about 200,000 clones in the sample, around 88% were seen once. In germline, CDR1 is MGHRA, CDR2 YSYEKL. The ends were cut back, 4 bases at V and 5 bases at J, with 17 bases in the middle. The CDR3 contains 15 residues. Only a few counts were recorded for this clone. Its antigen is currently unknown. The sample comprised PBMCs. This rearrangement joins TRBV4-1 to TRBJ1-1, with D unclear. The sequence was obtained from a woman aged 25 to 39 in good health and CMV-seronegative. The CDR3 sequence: CASSLGGLGRTEAFF. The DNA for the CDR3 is TGCGCCAGCAGCCTCGGAGGGCTGGGGAGAACTGAAGCTTTCTTT.